Many counts were recorded for the clone carrying this TCR beta chain. Its specificity is unknown. This record belongs to a study of blood T cells in healthy people across ages. Germline lookup yields CDR1 SEHNR and CDR2 FQNEAQ (reference sequence). With V trimmed by 3 bases and J by 4 bases, 5 bases remained unmatched. This CDR3 is built from 14 residues. Study-wide points: Observed TCR beta diversity per million T cells went down as age went up. This fall followed a roughly linear course with age. It was held that diversity estimates obtained from one million T cells represented underestimates. Both higher diversity and more naive CD4+ cells marked long-lived donors when set against aged donors.

A second PCR, run for about 6 to 12 cycles, used a sample-barcoded 5' primer plus a J-beta primer mix. Template switching added a 12-random-nucleotide identifier to every cDNA molecule. TCRdb re-analysed the 5' RACE reads in MiXCR, keeping a single row per CDR3 protein. The sample consists of 720,000 or so distinct CDR3 sequences, 35% to 50% of them appearing once. The receptor was isolated from a man older than 75 in good health. What was sequenced was blood. The gene calls are TRBV7-9 and TRBJ2-5; 7 bases are a match to TRBD1. The CDR3 region is CASSFTGAGETQYF. CDR3 DNA: TGTGCCAGCAGCTTCACAGGGGCCGGAGAGACCCAGTACTTC. Full variable domain (missing parts from reference TRBV7-9 and TRBJ2-5): DTGVSQNPRHKITKRGQNVTFRCDPISEHNRLYWYRQTLGQGPEFLTYFQNEAQLEKSRLLSDRFSAERPKGSFSTLEIQRTEQGDSAMYLCASSFTGAGETQYFGPGTRLLVL.